The T cell receptor beta chain described here comes from a study of blood T cell repertoires in COVID-19. Study summary: Specimens from acute and convalescent COVID-19 originated in the United States, Italy and Spain. PBMCs, B-cell-depleted T cells, or T cells provided the cDNA or gDNA that made up the material.

Germline CDR1 is MDHEN and CDR2 is SYDVKM. Deletions cut 6 bases from V and 3 bases from J, with 14 bases between. This CDR3 region has 15 residues. Original data processing: Quantification of nucleated cells was approximated via reference gene primer amplification. TCRdb's table, derived via immunoSEQ multiplex PCR, lists solely in-frame clones and lacks some. V, J and clone size were drawn from that table, and D and trimming were deduced from the DNA. The table records approximately 160,000 clones, over 90% of them present only once. Sequencing was carried out using peripheral blood. The rearrangement links TRBV28 to TRBJ2-2; possible D gene TRBD1, 6 bases. This sequence was found in a man aged 45-65 years with acute or convalescent COVID-19. CDR3 nucleotide sequence: TGTGCCAGCAGCCCGTCTGGGGGCTACACCGGGGAGCTGTTTTTT. This codes for CASSPSGGYTGELFF.